This TCR beta chain originates from a study of pediatric ulcerative colitis. Study summary: Most patients had pancolitis, and two had left-sided colitis. General study results and limits: All ulcerative colitis patients, but no controls, carried a couple of rectal clonotypes.

CDR1 and CDR2 from the germline V gene are SGDLS and YYNGEE. This CDR3 spans 16 amino acids. After removal of 4 bases from V and 0 bases from J, the junction contained 2 bases not matched to a gene. On this clone: Its target is not known.

Sequencing depth was up to 500,000 reads per sample. Profiling relied on immunoSEQ multiplex PCR, and the TCRdb table lists in-frame clones only, not all of them. The sample has roughly 64,000 clones, roughly nine tenths seen once. Sequenced: blood. The J gene is TRBJ2-3, the V gene TRBV9, with 13 bases identical to TRBD2. The TCR was taken from a boy aged 5-17 years with severe ulcerative colitis. The CDR3, as DNA: TGTGCCAGCAGCACGGGACTAGCGGGAAGCACAGATACGCAGTATTTT. It codes for CASSTGLAGSTDTQYF.